The present TCR beta chain was sequenced within a study of blood T cell repertoires in COVID-19 (dated by TCRdb to 2020 to 2021). For the wider study: The collaborator samples originated in the United States, Italy and Spain and spanned the acute and convalescent phases of COVID-19. The material from the prospective study consisted of cDNA or gDNA derived from T cells, B-cell-depleted T cells, or PBMCs. The dataset comprised deeply sampled blood TCRbeta repertoires from subjects exposed to, actively infected with, or recovered from COVID-19. The repertoires were released in a freely available public database meant as a resource for research on the immune response to SARS-CoV-2. Samples came from the ongoing ImmuneRACE study (first 160 participants) plus 1,254 subjects from 6 global collaborators. Sample metadata almost always included a de-identified subject ID, COVID-19 status, age in years and sex. Where available, HLA class I and class II types were taken from metadata supplied by the sample provider and were not determined by assay-based typing. Overall results and qualifications from the work: The amount of clinical and demographic metadata varied by source and participant and was provided uncurated.

Comment on this clone: The clone's antigen remains unknown. The input lacks base qualities; no much larger clone sits a single base away.

TCRbeta CDR3 regions were amplified from genomic DNA using the immunoSEQ Assay, a bias-controlled multiplex PCR. The authors' pipeline ran thus. Within the assay, amplification of reference gene primers was used to estimate how many nucleated cells each sample contained. To quantify the absolute abundance of each unique TCRbeta CDR3 rearrangement, sequence reads were collapsed and filtered. For each sample, productive Simpson clonality was calculated by taking the square root of Simpson's diversity index across productive rearrangements. The clones in this table, taken by TCRdb from immuneACCESS, are in-frame only. Not every clone is retained; where verified, under half of the shortfall comes from an unresolved V gene, and the cause of the rest is unknown. V, J and clone size reflect that table, while D and trimming were determined from the DNA. Present in this sample are tens of thousands of clones, 70% to 90% of which were seen just once. The leading ten clones occupy more than 9.5% of the sample.

Whole blood was collected in K2EDTA tubes by collaborating institutions according to the institutions' own protocols. Collaborator samples were shipped for TCRbeta analysis as frozen whole blood, isolated PBMCs, or DNA extracted from either sample type. The germline V gene gives CDR1 as KGHSH and CDR2 as LQKENI. Inclusive of the bounding cysteine and phenylalanine, the CDR3 is 16 residues long. The CDR3 DNA has 48 bases and is translated from base 1. Germline trimming amounts to 3 bases on V and 5 bases on J, with 5 as the count of junction bases outside the gene matches. The sequenced material came from peripheral blood. The TCR originated in a human donor in a cohort sampled during active COVID-19. This sequence uses TRBV18 and TRBJ2-5, with 14 middle bases fitting TRBD2. CDR3 loop: CASSPRLAGGRETQYF. Read as DNA, the sequence is TGTGCCAGCTCACCGAGACTAGCGGGAGGGCGTGAGACCCAGTACTTC.